The clone carrying this T cell receptor beta chain was detected a few times. Sequencing used immunoSEQ multiplex PCR; TCRdb keeps in-frame clones, though not all of them. The data hold around 700,000 clones, with under 95% observed a single time. The naive CD8 population came from CD45RO-negative cells selected for CCR7, without terminally differentiated effector memory CD45RA+ cells. The sample comes from a study of shared clonotypes between healthy human individuals. At the level of the study: The study drew on a couple of women and a few men aged 18 to 49 as donors.

Trimming removed 8 bases at V and 8 bases at J, with 16 bases between. CDR3 length: 13 residues. From germline, CDR1 is MGHRA and CDR2 YSYEKL. This TCR came from a man aged 30-40 years in good health. V and J are TRBV4-1 and TRBJ2-1; D gene ambiguous. The sequenced sample was naive CD8+ T cells sorted from blood. CDR3 nucleotides: TGCGCCAGCGCTCCGACGATAATGCATGAGCAGTTCTTC. It encodes CASAPTIMHEQFF.